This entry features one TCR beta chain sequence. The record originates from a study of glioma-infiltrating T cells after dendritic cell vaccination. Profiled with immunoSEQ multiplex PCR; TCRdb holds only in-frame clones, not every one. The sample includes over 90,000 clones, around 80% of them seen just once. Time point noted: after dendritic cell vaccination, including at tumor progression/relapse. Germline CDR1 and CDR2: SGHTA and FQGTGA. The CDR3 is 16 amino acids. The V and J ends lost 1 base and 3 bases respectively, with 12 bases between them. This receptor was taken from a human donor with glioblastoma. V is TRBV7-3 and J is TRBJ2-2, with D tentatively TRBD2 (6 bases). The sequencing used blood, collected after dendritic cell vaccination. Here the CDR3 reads CASSLNGPGDTGELFF. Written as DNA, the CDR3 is TGTGCCAGCAGCTTAAATGGCCCGGGAGACACCGGGGAGCTGTTTTTT.